This entry lists 11 T cell receptor beta chains sequenced from one sample in a study of T cells in Graves' hyperthyroidism and ophthalmopathy. Researchers took RNA transcripts and amplified the TCR beta CDR3 regions from them. HTBI primers were used for first-round RT-PCR of the TCR CDR3. One entry per CDR3 protein, called by TCRdb with MiXCR from the multiplex PCR reads. The sample lists 250,000 to 300,000 distinct CDR3 sequences, roughly 19% seen once, with about 40% in the top ten. Source material: blood. The origin of the receptors is a man between 50 and 59 years old with Graves' ophthalmopathy.

The V and J genes are TRBV24-1 and TRBJ1-4; D remains unclear. The germline V and J ends were trimmed by 3 bases and 4 bases, with 11 bases remaining between them. CDR3 size: 15 residues. Per germline, CDR1 KGHDR and CDR2 SFDVKD. The CDR3 region is CATSDPNGDNEKLFF. The CDR3 DNA sequence: TGTGCCACCAGTGATCCGAATGGGGATAATGAAAAACTGTTTTTT.

Ten or more counts support this clonotype. The V call is TRBV11-1, the J call TRBJ2-7; the D is unclear. Germline V CDR1 and CDR2: SGHAT, FQDESV (reference sequence). V lost 3 bases and J lost 1, with 4 bases in between. This CDR3 spans 12 amino acids. CDR3 nucleotides: TGTGCCAGCAGCTTTTTGTCCTACGAGCAGTACTTC. Amino acids: CASSFLSYEQYF.

This clonotype has just a few counts. The chain joins TRBV28 to TRBJ1-4; D not certain. CDR3 length equals 13 residues. Germline V gene sequence: CDR1 MDHEN, CDR2 SYDVKM. The ends were cut back, 4 bases at V and 0 bases at J, with 3 bases in the middle. Written as DNA, the CDR3 is TGTGCCAGCAGTTCTGCAACTAATGAAAAACTGTTTTTT. Protein: CASSSATNEKLFF.

The rearrangement joins TRBV29-1 to TRBJ2-7; the D gene is possibly TRBD2 (5 bases). The length of the CDR3 is 12 residues. Germline V gives CDR1 SQVTM, CDR2 ANQGSEA. V shed 6 bases and J shed 3 bases, with 12 bases lying between them. CDR3 in amino acids: CSVRDSVYEQYF. The CDR3 region has the DNA TGCAGCGTCCGGGATTCGGTCTACGAGCAGTACTTC.

Note on this clonotype: At one end the junction does not follow the germline gene, possibly because of a read error. The chain links TRBV11-2 to TRBJ2-1; 8 bases are a match to TRBD1. The length of the CDR3 is 17 residues. CDR1 is SGHAT, CDR2 FQNNGV, per germline. The CDR3 DNA follows: TGTGCCAGCAGATTAGGAAGGCCAGGGGGCTTGTACAATGAGCAGTTCTTC. Translation: CASRLGRPGGLYNEQFF.

This clonotype appeared a few times. This chain connects TRBV6-1 to TRBJ1-5; 8 bases are a match to TRBD1. CDR1 is MNHNS, CDR2 SASEGT, per germline. The trim removed 2 bases at V and 5 bases at J, leaving 8 bases unmatched. The CDR3 has 16 amino acids. The CDR3 loop is CASSELITGGDQPQHF. The CDR3, as DNA: TGTGCCAGCAGTGAATTAATTACAGGGGGTGATCAGCCCCAGCATTTT.

In its sample, this clonotype was seen once. This chain joins TRBV19 and TRBJ2-4, with 7 bases aligning to TRBD1. The V gene end was trimmed by 6 bases and the J gene end by 7 bases; junction bases not matched to a gene: 9. Germline CDR1 is LNHDA and CDR2 is SQIVND (reference sequence). This CDR3 has 14 residues. This chain's CDR3 is CASSLDPRGNIQYF. The CDR3 DNA is TGTGCCAGTAGCCTAGATCCCAGGGGGAACATTCAGTACTTC.

The chain couples TRBV7-3 to TRBJ2-7; D is possibly TRBD1 or TRBD2 (5 bases each). Germline V gene lookup returns CDR1 SGHTA and CDR2 FQGTGA. The CDR3 length is 14 residues. The V end lost 5 bases, the J end lost 0 bases, and 11 bases lay between the germline ends. The chain's CDR3 is CASSPGPSSYEQYF. In DNA, the CDR3 is TGTGCCAGCAGCCCGGGACCCAGCTCCTACGAGCAGTACTTC.

The CDR3 DNA reads TGTGCCAGCAGTCTTACAGGGGGGCCGGACACCATATATTTT. It translates to CASSLTGGPDTIYF. The J gene is TRBJ1-3, the V gene TRBV12-3 or TRBV12-4, with 8 positions matching TRBD1. The CDR3 runs 14 residues. J was trimmed by 8 bases and V by 5 bases; bases with no gene match: 8.

J is TRBJ2-2 and V is TRBV6-5, with a weak D call TRBD2 (5 bases). Trimming cost V 0 bases and J 5 bases, with 7 bases left between them. CDR3 length: 14 amino acids. CDR1 is MNHEY, CDR2 SVGAGI, per germline. DNA of the CDR3: TGTGCCAGCAGTTACTCACTAGAGACCGGGGAGCTGTTTTTT. The encoded protein is CASSYSLETGELFF.

This clonotype was seen many times. The chain joins TRBV28 to TRBJ1-1; D is ambiguous. This CDR3 region has 15 residues. The ends were cut back, 4 bases at V and 4 bases at J, with 16 bases in the middle. The V gene's germline CDR1 is MDHEN and CDR2 SYDVKM. CDR3 amino acids: CASSSPRVLATEAFF. CDR3 nucleotides: TGTGCCAGCAGTTCCCCTCGGGTCCTAGCCACTGAAGCTTTCTTT.